Following are 9 T cell receptor beta chains from one sample sequenced in a study of blood T cell repertoires in COVID-19. The repertoire was sequenced with immunoSEQ multiplex PCR; TCRdb's copy has only in-frame clones and lacks some. The profile shows 60,000 to 70,000 clones, around 88% of them singletons. The sequenced material came from peripheral blood. The receptors were sampled from a man between 40 and 49 years old with COVID-19, enrolled during active disease.

The chain couples TRBV5-4 to TRBJ1-1, with TRBD1 matching over 12 bases. J was trimmed by 4 bases and V by 4 bases; bases with no gene match: 8. Germline lookup yields CDR1 SGHNT and CDR2 YYREEE (reference sequence). CDR3 length equals 16 residues. In nucleotides, the CDR3 is TGTGCCAGCAGCCCGGCCGGGACAGGGGGCATCACTGAAGCTTTCTTT. Translated, it gives CASSPAGTGGITEAFF.

This sequence joins TRBV12-3 or TRBV12-4 and TRBJ2-7; TRBD1 agrees at 7 bases. This CDR3 comprises 13 residues. V shed 6 bases and J 0 bases; nucleotides not matched to a gene: 2. The CDR3 here is CASRRDSSYEQYF. The CDR3 DNA follows: TGTGCCAGCAGACGGGACAGCTCCTACGAGCAGTACTTC.

The chain's CDR3 is CASSFAGPGNTQYF. Written as DNA, the CDR3 is TGTGCCAGCAGCTTCGCGGGCCCGGGAAATACGCAGTATTTT. The V and J genes are TRBV7-2 and TRBJ2-3; D is possibly TRBD2 (5 bases). The germline CDR1 and CDR2 sequences are SGHTA and FQGNSA. The CDR3 totals 14 residues. Between the trimmed V and J ends, which lost 3 bases and 7 bases, there was a span of 14 bases.

This clone was detected once. V and J are TRBV10-2 and TRBJ2-1, with 10 bases matching TRBD2. Germline V gene sequence: CDR1 WSHSY, CDR2 SAAADI. V was pared by 5 bases and J by 4 bases, with 5 bases of the junction left unmatched. This CDR3 has 15 amino acids. CDR3 sequence: CASSFSGGEYNEQFF. CDR3 in DNA: TGCGCCAGCAGTTTCAGCGGGGGGGAATACAATGAGCAGTTCTTC.

This rearrangement joins TRBV12-5 to TRBJ2-7, with 11 nucleotides matching TRBD2. CDR1 is LGHNT and CDR2 is FRNRAP in the germline V gene. Losses at the gene ends were 6 bases for V and 4 bases for J; bases not matched to a gene: 11. The CDR3 runs to 16 residues. CDR3 residues: CASGPPLAGALYEQYF. CDR3 DNA: TGTGCTAGTGGCCCCCCACTAGCGGGGGCGTTATACGAGCAGTACTTC.

The chain recombines TRBV2 with TRBJ1-2, with 8 bases lining up with TRBD1. Germline CDR1 reads SNHLY; CDR2 reads FYNNEI. V lost 4 bases, J lost 4 bases, and 5 bases stayed unmatched. The CDR3 is 14 amino acids. CDR3 loop: CASSVNRGIYGYTF. CDR3 in DNA: TGTGCCAGCAGTGTTAACAGGGGGATCTATGGCTACACCTTC. Full variable domain (rest looked up from reference TRBV2 and TRBJ1-2): EPEVTQTPSHQVTQMGQEVILRCVPISNHLYFYWYRQILGQKVEFLVSFYNNEISEKSEIFDDQFSVERPDGSNFTLKIRSTKLEDSAMYFCASSVNRGIYGYTFGSGTRLTVV.

V usage is TRBV2 and J usage is TRBJ1-1; 9 nucleotides agree with TRBD1. Germline CDR1 reads SNHLY; CDR2 reads FYNNEI. V gave up 8 bases and J gave up 4 bases; unmatched junction bases: 5. The CDR3 totals 13 residues. The CDR3: CASVETGGTEAFF. Written as DNA, the CDR3 is TGTGCCAGCGTAGAGACAGGGGGCACTGAAGCTTTCTTT. Full variable domain (remainder filled in from reference TRBV2 and TRBJ1-1): EPEVTQTPSHQVTQMGQEVILRCVPISNHLYFYWYRQILGQKVEFLVSFYNNEISEKSEIFDDQFSVERPDGSNFTLKIRSTKLEDSAMYFCASVETGGTEAFFGQGTRLTVV.

The J gene is TRBJ2-7, the V gene TRBV3-1 (or the pseudogene TRBV3-2), with a tentative D call TRBD1 (5 bases). From germline, CDR1 is LGHDT and CDR2 YNNKEL (reference sequence). The CDR3 is made up of 14 amino acids. V was shortened by 2 bases and J by 3 bases, with 11 bases between the two germline ends. The CDR3: CASSQRGTRYEQYF. CDR3 coding DNA: TGTGCCAGCAGCCAAAGGGGCACCCGCTACGAGCAGTACTTC.

The CDR3 nucleotides read TGTGCCAGCAGTGACAATTGGAGCACCGGGGAGCTGTTTTTT. Protein product: CASSDNWSTGELFF. The V and J genes are TRBV6-4 and TRBJ2-2, with D unresolved. This CDR3 region has 14 residues. The germline V and J ends were trimmed by 2 bases and 4 bases, with 8 bases remaining between them. Germline lookup yields CDR1 MRHNA and CDR2 SNTAGT.